This passage covers 18 T cell receptor beta chains from one sample sequenced in a study of response to subunit inactivated influenza vaccine. Each CDR3 protein gets one entry after TCRdb re-called the RT-PCR reads with MiXCR. The sample has 550,000 to 800,000 distinct CDR3 sequences, around 13% seen once. Material: PBMCs from blood, obtained around 14 days before vaccination. The origin of the receptors is a man over 45 who received an inactivated influenza vaccine.

This clonotype has ten or more counts. V and J are TRBV11-2 and TRBJ2-7, with TRBD2 identical over 12 bases. V gave up 1 base and J gave up 2 bases; unmatched junction bases: 3. The CDR3 totals 16 residues. Germline V CDR1 and CDR2: SGHAT, FQNNGV. CDR3 sequence (DNA): TGTGCCAGCAGCTTAGGGGGACTAGCGGGCACCTACGAGCAGTACTTC. Translation gives CASSLGGLAGTYEQYF.

The chain employs TRBV18 and TRBJ1-1; maybe TRBD1 (6 bases). Germline values: CDR1 KGHSH, CDR2 LQKENI. Trimming took off 5 bases at V and 6 bases at J, with 13 bases between the two ends. This CDR3 is built from 13 residues. The CDR3 nucleotides read TGTGCCAGCTCATACAGGGACTCAGCTGAAGCTTTCTTT. Translation: CASSYRDSAEAFF.

The gene calls are TRBV2 and TRBJ2-1, with D possibly matching TRBD2 (5 bases). Trimming removed 4 bases from V and 0 bases from J, with 13 bases in between. There are 16 residues in the CDR3. Looked up from germline, CDR1 is SNHLY and CDR2 is FYNNEI. The CDR3 bases are TGTGCCAGCAGTGTGGACTTCCTCAGCTCCTACAATGAGCAGTTCTTC. This gives the protein CASSVDFLSSYNEQFF.

There are many counts of this clonotype. The chain carries TRBV10-3 and TRBJ2-3, with D possibly TRBD2 on 5 matching bases. V lost 6 bases and J lost 6, with 16 bases in between. In germline, CDR1 is ENHRY, CDR2 SYGVKD. This CDR3 has 14 residues. CDR3 protein: CAISRTEVQDTQYF. The CDR3 bases are TGTGCCATCAGCCGGACGGAGGTACAGGATACGCAGTATTTT.

This clonotype was counted between two and nine times. The chain links TRBV28 to TRBJ2-7, with D perhaps TRBD1 (6 bases). Germline V gene data show CDR1 as MDHEN and CDR2 as SYDVKM. Deletions cut 5 bases from V and 3 bases from J, with 11 bases between. The CDR3 has 13 residues. CDR3 nucleotide sequence: TGTGCCAGCAGTCTCCGGACAGTCTACGAGCAGTACTTC. It translates to CASSLRTVYEQYF.

The sample holds a few counts of this clonotype. The J gene is TRBJ2-1, the V gene TRBV3-1; possibly TRBD2 for D (6 bases). The germline V gene has CDR1 LGHDT and CDR2 YNNKEL (reference sequence). V dropped 0 bases and J dropped 6 bases, with 12 bases sitting between them. The CDR3 is 15 amino acids. The CDR3 nucleotides are TGTGCCAGCAGCCAAGATCAAAGGAGGGTCAATGAGCAGTTCTTC. Translation gives CASSQDQRRVNEQFF.

The chain joins TRBV14 to TRBJ2-7, with D tentatively TRBD2 (5 bases). CDR1 is SGHDN, CDR2 FVKESK, per germline. This CDR3 is built from 16 residues. V lost 4 bases and J lost 2, with 18 bases in between. CDR3 amino acids: CASSRLTPGYTYEQYF. As DNA, the CDR3 is TGTGCCAGCAGCCGACTAACACCGGGTTATACCTACGAGCAGTACTTC.

In its sample, this clonotype was seen a few times. The chain has TRBV15 and TRBJ2-1, with D perhaps being TRBD1 or TRBD2 (5 bases each). In germline, CDR1 is LNHNV, CDR2 YYDKDF (reference sequence). This CDR3 region has 15 residues. V gave up 0 bases and J gave up 5 bases, with 11 bases separating them. The chain's CDR3 is CATSRDLGVHNEQFF. CDR3 coding DNA: TGTGCCACCAGCAGAGATCTGGGGGTCCACAATGAGCAGTTCTTC.

This clonotype was recorded at least ten times. This sequence joins TRBV4-2 and TRBJ2-5; 11 bases align to TRBD2. The V segment lost 1 base and the J segment 2 bases; nucleotides outside the gene matches: 3. The CDR3 sequence is 16 residues long. The V gene's germline CDR1 is LGHNA and CDR2 YNFKEQ. DNA of the CDR3: TGTGCCAGCAGCCAAGTTGTAGCGGGAGGGCAAGAGACCCAGTACTTC. Translating gives CASSQVVAGGQETQYF.

Ten or more counts support this clonotype. The chain links TRBV6-6 to TRBJ2-1; D may be TRBD1 (6 bases). CDR1 and CDR2 from the germline V gene are MNHNY and SVGAGI (reference sequence). The CDR3 has 12 amino acids. V shed 2 bases and J shed 7 bases, with 6 bases lying between them. This CDR3 is CASSYTGNEQFF. CDR3 coding DNA: TGTGCCAGCAGTTACACAGGGAATGAGCAGTTCTTC.

This sequence joins TRBV27 and TRBJ1-1, with unresolved D. The CDR3 totals 13 residues. The germline V and J ends were trimmed by 1 base and 5 bases, with 8 bases remaining between them. Germline V gene data show CDR1 as MNHEY and CDR2 as SMNVEV (reference sequence). CDR3 residues: CASSLFKQTEAFF. The DNA of the CDR3 is TGTGCCAGCAGTTTATTTAAGCAGACTGAAGCTTTCTTT.

This clonotype has a handful of counts. The chain couples TRBV4-3 to TRBJ1-2, with TRBD1 matching 7 bases. The V and J ends lost 0 bases and 3 bases, in that order; junction bases with no gene match: 10. From germline, CDR1 is LGHNA and CDR2 YSLEER. There are 17 residues in the CDR3. In DNA form, the CDR3 reads TGCGCCAGCAGCCAAGATGGGAGACAGGGAACCTACTATGGCTACACCTTC. Its protein is CASSQDGRQGTYYGYTF.

In this sample, this clonotype turned up many times. The chain joins TRBV10-3 to TRBJ2-5; TRBD1 agrees at 12 bases. The junction had 7 bases not matched to a gene; V was cut back by 3 bases and J by 5 bases. The CDR3 is 16 amino acids. The germline V gene has CDR1 ENHRY and CDR2 SYGVKD. The CDR3 here is CAISERGTGGRETQYF. For the CDR3, the DNA is TGTGCCATCAGTGAACGGGGGACAGGGGGCAGGGAGACCCAGTACTTC.

This clonotype has just a few counts. The chain is built from TRBV7-2 and TRBJ1-1, with no clear D. Germline V gene sequence: CDR1 SGHTA, CDR2 FQGNSA. This CDR3 region has 13 residues. Trimming took 1 base from V and 4 from J, leaving 7 bases between them. CDR3 sequence: CASSLGERTEAFF. For the CDR3, the DNA is TGTGCCAGCAGCTTAGGGGAGCGCACTGAAGCTTTCTTT.

This clonotype has more than one count but fewer than ten. This chain uses TRBV6-1 with TRBJ1-5; unclear D gene. This CDR3 is 15 amino acids long. Per the germline V gene, CDR1 is MNHNS and CDR2 is SASEGT. The ends were cut back, 5 bases at V and 3 bases at J, with 14 bases in the middle. The CDR3 reads CASSPPGSLNQPQHF. The CDR3 DNA reads as TGTGCCAGCAGTCCCCCGGGGTCTCTCAATCAGCCCCAGCATTTT.

This clonotype was recorded a few times. The rearrangement joins TRBV28 to TRBJ1-5; possibly TRBD1 for D (5 bases). Deletions cut 8 bases from V and 3 bases from J, with 8 bases between. The CDR3 runs to 12 residues. In germline, CDR1 is MDHEN, CDR2 SYDVKM. The chain's CDR3 is CASLDNNQPQHF. The CDR3 nucleotides are TGTGCCAGCCTGGACAACAATCAGCCCCAGCATTTT. Full variable domain (rest looked up from reference TRBV28 and TRBJ1-5): DVKVTQSSRYLVKRTGEKVFLECVQDMDHENMFWYRQDPGLGLRLIYFSYDVKMKEKGDIPEGYSVSREKKERFSLILESASTNQTSMYLCASLDNNQPQHFGDGTRLSIL.

At least ten counts were recorded for this clonotype. The chain has TRBV28 and TRBJ2-3; maybe TRBD1 (6 bases). Deletions cut 5 bases from V and 2 bases from J, with 17 bases between. The CDR3 consists of 16 residues. Per the germline V gene, CDR1 is MDHEN and CDR2 is SYDVKM. CDR3 loop: CASSLMKTGPTDTQYF. The CDR3 region has the DNA TGTGCCAGCAGTCTAATGAAGACAGGCCCCACAGATACGCAGTATTTT.

This clonotype occurred a few times. V usage is TRBV27 and J usage is TRBJ1-6; D is unresolved. The CDR3 runs to 14 residues. Germline CDR1 and CDR2: MNHEY and SMNVEV (reference sequence). The V end was cut by 6 bases, the J end by 0 bases, with 6 bases between. The chain's CDR3 is CASRVDSYNSPLHF. CDR3 sequence (DNA): TGTGCCAGCAGAGTGGACTCCTATAATTCACCCCTCCACTTT.